This T cell receptor beta chain was captured by sequencing in a study of beta chain features in type 1 diabetes. Study-level information: Sorted cells from all samples, numbering 95 million to 140 million, were examined. General study points: Among patients with Type 1 diabetes, TCRB CDR3s were moderately but significantly shorter in every one of the four CD4+ subsets.

As to this clone: The antigen remains unidentified.

Germline V gene sequence: CDR1 MGHDK, CDR2 SYGVNS. CDR3 length: 13 amino acids. V was trimmed by 7 bases and J by 2 bases, leaving 12 bases between them. Since all of the isolated RNA was reverse transcribed, expressed TCRB transcripts were what got sequenced. Data came from immunoSEQ multiplex PCR; TCRdb stores just in-frame clones and leaves some out. The table has 300,000 to 450,000 clones, 10% to 15% seen once; the top ten hold 0.0095% to 0.013%. The origin of this receptor is a woman aged 18-29 years with type 1 diabetes. The source material was naive CD4+ T cells from blood. V and J are TRBV25-1 and TRBJ2-7, with a possible D match to TRBD2 (6 bases). In DNA form, the CDR3 reads TGTGCCAGCATTTCGGGGGAGACCTACGAGCAGTACTTC. Its protein is CASISGETYEQYF.